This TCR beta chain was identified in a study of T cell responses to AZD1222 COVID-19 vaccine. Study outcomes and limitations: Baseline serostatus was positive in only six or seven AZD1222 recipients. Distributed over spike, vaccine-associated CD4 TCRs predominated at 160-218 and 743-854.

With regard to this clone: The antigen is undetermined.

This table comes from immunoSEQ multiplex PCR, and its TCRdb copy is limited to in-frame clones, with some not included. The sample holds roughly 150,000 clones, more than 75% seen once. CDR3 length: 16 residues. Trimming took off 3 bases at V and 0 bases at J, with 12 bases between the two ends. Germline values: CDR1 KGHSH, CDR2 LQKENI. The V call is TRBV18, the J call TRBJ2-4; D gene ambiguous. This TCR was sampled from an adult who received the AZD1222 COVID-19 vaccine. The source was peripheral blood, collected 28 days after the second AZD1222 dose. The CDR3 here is CASSPARSIAKNIQYF. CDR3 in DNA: TGTGCCAGCTCACCGGCTAGAAGCATAGCCAAAAACATTCAGTACTTC.